This T cell receptor (beta chain) is from a study of T-cell memory formation after mild COVID-19. V lost 7 bases and J lost 4; bases outside the gene matches: 6. CDR3 size: 13 residues. Germline CDR1 is SNHLY and CDR2 is FYNNEI. MiXCR, applied by TCRdb to the 5' RACE reads, yields one record per CDR3 protein. Of approximately 400,000 distinct CDR3 sequences listed, around 24% are singletons. The chain links TRBV2 to TRBJ1-2; 7 nucleotides line up with TRBD1. What was sequenced was PBMCs or a T cell subset sorted from them (not recorded which). This TCR was recovered from an adult woman who had mild COVID-19 (a few samples of this study predate the infection). Cell type and time point are not known. The CDR3 loop is CASILSGGYGYTF. The CDR3 nucleotides read TGTGCCAGCATTCTATCAGGGGGCTATGGCTACACCTTC.